This TCR beta chain comes out of a study of radiotherapy plus CTLA-4 blockade in lung cancer. Across the whole study: Patients showed objective responses in 18% of cases and disease control in under 40%.

J gave up 6 bases and V 2 bases, and 4 bases lay outside the gene matches. The CDR3 extends over 15 amino acids. CDR1 and CDR2 from the germline V gene are MNHEY and SVGAGI. TCRdb keeps only in-frame clones here, not all; method: immunoSEQ multiplex PCR. The sample holds around 100,000 clones, about four fifths seen once. In regard to this clone: Its specificity is not known.

Broader study findings: Radiotherapy was combined with ipilimumab, and tumor-derived TCR clones then expanded in blood.

The sequencing used peripheral blood, collected from a patient treated with radiotherapy plus ipilimumab. This chain joins TRBV6-5 and TRBJ1-6, with 7 nucleotides matching TRBD1. This receptor was identified in a human donor with non-small cell lung cancer who had a partial response to radiotherapy plus ipilimumab. Some clones in this sample may be carry-over from other donors' samples. DNA of the CDR3: TGTGCCAGCAGTTACGAGCAGGGGGTTAATTCACCCCTCCACTTT. Amino acids: CASSYEQGVNSPLHF.